Listed here are 10 T cell receptor beta chains from one sample, sequenced in a study of blood T cell repertoires in COVID-19. Profiling relied on immunoSEQ multiplex PCR, and the TCRdb table lists in-frame clones only, not all of them. The sample lists about 160,000 clones; roughly 87% were seen once. The sequenced material came from PBMCs or T cells enriched from blood (not recorded which). The receptors here all came from a woman between 45 and 60 years old who had recovered from COVID-19.

This clone has a handful of counts. CDR3 DNA sequence: TGTGCCAGCAGCCTAGACAGGGTAAATTCACCCCTCCACTTT. This sequence encodes CASSLDRVNSPLHF. This sequence joins TRBV7-6 and TRBJ1-6; 7 bases are a match to TRBD1. The CDR3 contains 14 residues. Looked up from germline, CDR1 is SGHVS and CDR2 is FNYEAQ. J was trimmed by 7 bases and V by 5 bases; bases with no gene match: 5.

The chain is built from TRBV19 and TRBJ1-2; 11 positions agree with TRBD1. Germline CDR1 is LNHDA and CDR2 is SQIVND (reference sequence). V was clipped by 3 bases and J by 4 bases; unmatched bases: 10. The CDR3 consists of 17 residues. The CDR3 DNA follows: TGTGCCAGTAGTATGGGGTGGACAGGGGGCCCTGCCTATGGCTACACCTTC. It yields the protein CASSMGWTGGPAYGYTF.

The chain couples TRBV7-6 to TRBJ2-7; the D gene is possibly TRBD2 (6 bases). The germline CDR1 and CDR2 sequences are SGHVS and FNYEAQ. The CDR3 extends over 17 amino acids. Trimming took 2 bases from V and 0 from J, leaving 17 bases between them. The DNA for the CDR3 is TGTGCCAGCAGCTTATTCCCCCCGTCTAGCGCCTCCTACGAGCAGTACTTC. Translated, it gives CASSLFPPSSASYEQYF.

This clone was detected once. This chain connects TRBV4-1 to TRBJ1-1; 8 bases map to TRBD1. This CDR3 comprises 13 residues. J gave up 9 bases and V 4 bases, and 7 bases lay outside the gene matches. CDR1 MGHRA and CDR2 YSYEKL come from the germline V gene. The CDR3: CASSLLGQEKAFF. CDR3 nucleotides: TGCGCCAGCAGCCTCCTGGGACAGGAAAAAGCTTTCTTT.

Points on this clone: At the DNA level, this CDR3 is encoded by other sequences in the same sample as well. The rearrangement uses TRBV3-1 (or the pseudogene TRBV3-2) and TRBJ2-5; TRBD2 is a possible D gene (8 bases). Germline loops: CDR1 LGHDT, CDR2 YNNKEL (reference sequence). CDR3 size: 15 residues. V gave up 2 bases and J gave up 5 bases, with 15 bases separating them. The CDR3 DNA reads as TGTGCCAGCAGCCAAAGCGGGGGCAGGGGGGAGACCCAGTACTTC. This gives the protein CASSQSGGRGETQYF.

This chain uses TRBV5-1 with TRBJ2-7; the D gene is possibly TRBD2 (6 bases). Trimming pared 5 bases from V and 2 bases from J, leaving 17 bases between. CDR3 length equals 15 residues. CDR1 is SGHRS and CDR2 is YFSETQ in the germline V gene. The CDR3 nucleotides read TGCGCCAGCAGGTCTGGGGGGAGCGACACCTACGAGCAGTACTTC. The encoded protein is CASRSGGSDTYEQYF.

The chain couples TRBV19 to TRBJ1-5, with D uncertain. V gave up 5 bases and J gave up 2 bases, with 10 bases separating them. This CDR3 region has 14 residues. Germline CDR1 reads LNHDA; CDR2 reads SQIVND (reference sequence). The CDR3 coding sequence is TGTGCCAGTAGTCGAAAGGCGGGCAATCAGCCCCAGCATTTT. Translation: CASSRKAGNQPQHF.

This rearrangement joins TRBV29-1 to TRBJ2-1; 12 bases align to TRBD1. The V gene end was trimmed by 4 bases and the J gene end by 12 bases; junction bases not matched to a gene: 7. CDR1 is SQVTM and CDR2 is ANQGSEA in the germline V gene. This CDR3 is built from 13 residues. The CDR3 DNA reads as TGCAGCGTTGGGGAGGGGGACAGGGGGCGGCAGTTCTTC. The encoded protein is CSVGEGDRGRQFF.

The rearrangement uses TRBV6-5 and TRBJ2-1, with TRBD2 as a possible D gene (5 bases). Per germline, CDR1 MNHEY and CDR2 SVGAGI. The CDR3 contains 15 residues. V was trimmed by 4 bases and J by 2 bases, leaving 12 bases between them. The CDR3 region has the DNA TGTGCCAGCAGTTTGAGCGGAAATACCTACAATGAGCAGTTCTTC. Its protein is CASSLSGNTYNEQFF.

This sequence joins TRBV27 and TRBJ2-2; 8 bases line up with TRBD2. The trim removed 4 bases at V and 0 bases at J, leaving 4 bases unmatched. Per the germline V gene, CDR1 is MNHEY and CDR2 is SMNVEV (reference sequence). The CDR3 has 16 residues. CDR3 protein: CASSSRGGTNTGELFF. Written as DNA, the CDR3 is TGTGCCAGCAGTTCCCGGGGGGGAACGAACACCGGGGAGCTGTTTTTT.